Described below is a single T cell receptor (beta chain) sequence and its context. Its antigen is still unknown. No base qualities exist here, and no much larger clone lies one base off it. The cohort consisted of 666 healthy bone marrow donors. All cohort members were sampled while nominally healthy, although unrecorded immune exposures were likely present. The donor was CMV seropositive and was included in the group of 270 or so seropositive cohort members. Every donor gave a peripheral blood sample, and the peripheral blood mononuclear cells from that sample were used for TCR beta sequencing. Genomic DNA was extracted from the blood cell samples with the Qiagen DNeasy Blood Extraction Kit. The sample comes from a study of cytomegalovirus exposure and HLA in healthy donors (dated by TCRdb to about 2017). General notes on the study: In an earlier analysis of fewer than 750 of the donors, around 300 Gb of sequence data and 90 million to 130 million unique TCR beta sequences from about 180 million T cells were reported. Rather than drawing on any new phenotypic data, the later analysis identified candidate immune exposures from TCR beta sequences and the way those sequences occurred across donors. HLA typing covered class I and class II loci at four-digit resolution. To predict cytomegalovirus infection status, the study combined high-throughput TCR immunosequencing, statistical association of individual TCRs with disease status, and machine learning. Genome-wide SNP genotypes for about three fifths of the roughly 670 donors were used in a later genetic analysis, which treated that subset as a discovery cohort. On average, around 240,000 unique TCR beta nucleotide sequences were sequenced per donor among about 400 genotyped donors of the cohort, with roughly 20% of those sequences being non-productive. An earlier analysis of approximately 580 of the donors used high-throughput TCR beta sequencing to judge whether each TCR beta V gene segment behaved as functional or pseudogenic. The study was designed to test whether signatures of past pathogen exposure could be identified by cataloging public T cell receptors. A separate validation cohort of 100 to 150 different subjects was used in addition to the 666-subject first cohort. An early release covering roughly 600 HLA-typed donors comprised roughly 300 gigabases of sequencing data and approximately 85 million unique TCR sequences. The study profiled the T cell repertoires of hundreds of subjects by immunosequencing and related them to cytomegalovirus serostatus. Among the roughly 390 genotyped donors, under 90% belonged to the genetic ancestry cluster associated with self-reported Caucasian donors. The number of donors typed differed by locus, with roughly 629-640 for A, B, C, DRB1 and DQB1, more than 500 for DQA1, 600 to 610 for DPA1, and 400 to 490 for DPB1. To study patterns of TCR occurrence, a later analysis re-analyzed previously published TCR beta repertoires from 700 or so donors and added high-resolution HLA genotyping. About five DR-DQ haplotypes were treated as single units for association and clustering because of strong linkage in the cohort. Donor age, sex, ethnicity and CMV serostatus were collected together with the repertoire data. All discovery cohort repertoires had been generated using a single sequencing platform. The investigation overall reported the following: The earlier analysis of about 600 of the donors excluded fewer than 20 rarely observed V segments, including chromosome 9 orphons, because counts were too low. The authors suggested that the approach could potentially be generalized to other disease states and immunological phenotypes. Most TCR sequences were seen in very few donors, while some public TCRs were found in many individuals. Because the 87-base-pair reads could not distinguish some IMGT-functional V segments, including TRBV6-2 and TRBV6-3, those segments were excluded. A cluster of highly shared sequence variants was judged likely to be a technical artifact of the sequencing pipeline. The study gave a list of about 170 TCR beta chains associated with cytomegalovirus. In a later analysis, HLA-associated TCR beta chains showed more clonal expansion and lower generation probabilities than non-associated chains that were equally common. A later analysis associated 15,000 or so TCR beta sequences with specific HLA alleles at a false discovery rate of 0.05. According to a later analysis, TCR association rates differed among HLA loci, with DRB1 alleles showing the most associated TCRs and HLA-C alleles showing the fewest. A later analysis found that most CMV-associated TCR beta chains appeared HLA-restricted, with HLA associations seemingly driven largely by CMV exposure. Presence/absence analyses assumed roughly uniform sequencing depth across donors, an assumption that may not hold. In an earlier analysis of 500 to 650 of the donors, most TCR beta V segments appeared in productive rearrangements about 90% or about 30% of the time, broadly matching IMGT annotations. Strong co-occurrence of HLA alleles, especially DR and DQ, made assigning TCR associations to individual alleles difficult. A further reported finding was that TCR beta sequences accurately predicted the HLA-A and HLA-B alleles for most subjects in the first cohort. A later genetic analysis reported fewer N-insertions in productive TCRs among donors in an Asian-associated ancestry cluster than the roughly 700-donor mean. According to a later analysis, parvovirus B19, influenza, CMV and Epstein-Barr virus appeared linked to several top co-occurrence clusters. Immune exposure information for the cohort was limited to CMV serostatus. The classifier was reported to diagnose cytomegalovirus status with high specificity and sensitivity in both the original and validation cohorts. An association between a missense DCLRE1C variant and V-gene and J-gene trimming of TCR beta chains was found in a later genetic analysis and replicated in an independent cohort. In this cohort, only TCR beta chains were sequenced, and detectable features were limited by the absence of alpha or paired-chain data. In vitro tests confirmed that a few of the cytomegalovirus-associated TCR beta chains recognize cytomegalovirus antigens. Because HLA typing was missing for some donors at each locus, association tests included only the typed subset. Correlated functional status among segregating V segments might reflect linkage disequilibrium, but an unknown experimental factor could not be ruled out.

Receptor libraries were prepared by the immunoSEQ multiplex PCR assay. For the multiplex PCR, a mixture combining 60 forward primers for TCR Vbeta segments and 13 reverse primers for TCR Jbeta segments was used. Amplification of the CDR3 region of rearranged TCR beta genes was performed with a multiplex PCR assay on genomic DNA. Amplified TCR beta libraries were sequenced as 87-base-pair reads on the Illumina HiSeq System. On the authors' methods: In a later analysis, tens of millions of unique TCR beta chains were counted across the 690 or so repertoires, and around 10 million of these chains were shared by at least two donors. Raw reads were error-corrected and collapsed into unique sequences by a nearest-neighbor algorithm in which closely related sequences were merged to remove PCR and sequencing errors. CDR3 sequences were aligned to IMGT reference sequences to assign V, D and J gene segments. For a sequence to be retained, at least a six-nucleotide match to both a V gene segment and a J gene segment was required. Rearrangements were called productive when the CDR3 lacked stop codons and stayed in frame with V and J; all others were non-productive. CDR3 was defined by IMGT convention, running from the second conserved V-encoded cysteine to the conserved J-encoded phenylalanine. Sequences without an unambiguous match to a single V gene segment were excluded from the earlier analysis of several hundred of the donors. An earlier analysis of fewer than 650 of the donors classified V segments as functional when productive rearrangements were above 56.7% and as segregating when the standard deviation between donors was above 5%. A statistical classification framework was built to diagnose cytomegalovirus status from the catalog of TCR beta chain sequences. In a later analysis, TCR nucleotide sequences were compared against IMGT/GENE-DB human TR gene sequences so that V and J genes could be assigned. In a later analysis, CDR3 sequences and most-parsimonious VDJ recombination scenarios were assigned using the TCRdist pipeline. In a later analysis, each TCR beta chain was defined by its CDR3 amino acid sequence together with its V-gene family, and reads without a unique V-gene family were excluded. A later analysis removed nearly 600 highly shared, low-generation-probability nucleotide sequences to deal with suspected cross-contamination and a sequencing artifact. In a later analysis, a clonal expansion index for each public chain was calculated from normalized within-repertoire ranks of inferred template counts. In a later analysis, generation probabilities were computed with a VDJ recombination model fitted to out-of-frame rearrangements, and the resulting probabilities were checked against IGoR. In a later analysis, TCR-TCR, TCR-HLA and TCR-CMV co-occurrence was scored with hypergeometric tests, and a repertoire-size bias correction was applied to TCR pairs. In a later analysis, false discovery rates were estimated by permuting HLA or CMV assignments 20 times. In a later analysis, co-occurring TCRs were grouped with DBSCAN, and TCRdist sequence similarity was added when clustering was performed within HLA-allele-positive subsets. Co-occurrence clustering excluded repertoires with fewer than 30,000 or more than 120,000 public chains, plus five with anomalous nucleotide sharing. TCRdb retrieved this table from immuneACCESS and kept in-frame rearrangements only. Not all clones are present; in checked studies, unresolved V genes account for under half, and no reason is known for the remainder. V and J calls and clone size come straight from that table; D and trimming were deduced from the DNA. The sample includes approximately 140,000 clones, with under 85% observed a single time. The ten largest clones take up less than 8% of the sample.

According to the germline V gene (reference sequence), CDR1 reads LNHDA and CDR2 reads SQIVND. The CDR3 starts with the cysteine, ends with the phenylalanine, and has 14 residues. Only the CDR3 DNA is retained, 42 bases long and in frame from the first base. Germline trimming: 6 bases from V, 8 bases from J; junction bases outside gene matches: 8. This clonotype was obtained from a middle-aged woman in good health and CMV-seropositive. This chain joins TRBV19 to TRBJ2-7, with 12 middle bases fitting TRBD2. Material for sequencing was PBMCs. Read as DNA, the sequence is TGTGCCAGTAGGGACAGGCTAGCGGGGGGGCAGCAGTACTTC. Its protein reads: CASRDRLAGGQQYF.